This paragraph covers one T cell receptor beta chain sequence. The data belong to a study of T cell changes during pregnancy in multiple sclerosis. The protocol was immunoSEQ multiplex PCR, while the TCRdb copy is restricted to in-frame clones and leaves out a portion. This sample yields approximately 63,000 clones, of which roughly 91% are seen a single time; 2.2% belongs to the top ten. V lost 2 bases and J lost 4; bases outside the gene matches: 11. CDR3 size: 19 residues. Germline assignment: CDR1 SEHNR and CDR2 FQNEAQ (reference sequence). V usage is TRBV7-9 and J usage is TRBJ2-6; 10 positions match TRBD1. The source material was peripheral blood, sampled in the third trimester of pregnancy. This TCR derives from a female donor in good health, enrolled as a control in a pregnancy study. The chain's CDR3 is CASSLIYRDRGSGANVLTF. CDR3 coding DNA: TGTGCCAGCAGCTTAATTTACCGGGACAGGGGTTCGGGGGCCAACGTCCTGACTTTC.